These T cell receptor beta chains were read from a single sample in a study of blood T cells in healthy people across ages. Each CDR3 protein is one row after TCRdb ran MiXCR on the 5' RACE reads. The sample holds roughly 550,000 distinct CDR3 sequences, less than 25% seen once. This sample was also put to use in a study of T cells of mothers and their children.

Sequencing used blood. Receptors originate from a boy younger than 18 in good health. The CDR3 runs from the conserved cysteine through the conserved F or W. The order of the fields is clone size, J gene, D gene, V gene, CDR3 DNA, CDR3 protein. The D gene is left open where the match is weak. Only part of the rows carry a size: once, few, many, or a class if the clone is expanded.

many	TRBJ2-5	.	TRBV29-1	TGCAGCGTTGAAGATGTCGGGGGCTCCCAAGAGACCCAGTACTTC	CSVEDVGGSQETQYF
few	TRBJ1-4	.	TRBV4-1	TGCGCCAGCAGCCCGCTGGCAGGGAGGAACGATGAAAAACTGTTTTTT	CASSPLAGRNDEKLFF
.	TRBJ1-6	.	TRBV7-2	TGTGCCAGCAGCTTAGAGGCCCTGACGGCGTATAATTCACCCCTCCACTTT	CASSLEALTAYNSPLHF
many	TRBJ2-7	TRBD1	TRBV7-2	TGTGCCAGCAGCTTGGACAGGGGCCACGAGCAGTACTTC	CASSLDRGHEQYF
.	TRBJ2-1	TRBD2	TRBV20-1	TGCAGTGCTATGCGGGGGGCCGGTGGTGAGCAGTTCTTC	CSAMRGAGGEQFF
.	TRBJ2-7	TRBD2	TRBV28	TGTGCCAGCAGTTCATCAGGTCTGGGAGGGGACTACGAGCAGTACTTC	CASSSSGLGGDYEQYF
.	TRBJ2-7	.	TRBV12-3/TRBV12-4	TGTGCCAGCACACGTAACTCGGGGGTCGAGCAGTACTTC	CASTRNSGVEQYF
.	TRBJ2-5	TRBD2	TRBV9	TGTGCCAGCAGCGTAGGTACTAGCGGGGGCCGGAGGTACTTC	CASSVGTSGGRRYF
.	TRBJ1-1	.	TRBV12-3/TRBV12-4	TGTGCCAGCAGTTTTAGTGGGGGGATGGGCACTGAAGCTTTCTTT	CASSFSGGMGTEAFF
few	TRBJ1-4	.	TRBV5-5	TGTGCCAGCAGCTGGGGCCCTGTAGCTCCAACTAATGAAAAACTGTTTTTT	CASSWGPVAPTNEKLFF
few	TRBJ1-1	.	TRBV3-1	TGTGCCAGCAGCCAAGAAGTGACGGATTTAGTAACTGAAGCCTTCTTT	CASSQEVTDLVTEAFF
.	TRBJ2-5	TRBD2	TRBV9	TGTGCCAGCAGCGTATCGCTAGCGGGGGGCCGGCCGGCCCAGTACTTC	CASSVSLAGGRPAQYF
.	TRBJ2-1	TRBD2	TRBV7-2	TGTGCCAGCAGCTTAGACCCTAGCGGGAGTTTTAGGAATGAGCAGTTCTTC	CASSLDPSGSFRNEQFF
few	TRBJ2-5	TRBD2	TRBV7-2	TGTGCCAGCAGCTCCACCGGACTAGCGGGGGTGGAGGAGCAGTACTTC	CASSSTGLAGVEEQYF
few	TRBJ2-1	.	TRBV6-5	TGTGCCAGCAGTTACTCGGACTTATACAATGAGCAGTTCTTC	CASSYSDLYNEQFF
few	TRBJ2-7	TRBD2	TRBV12-3/TRBV12-4	TGTGCCAGTAGTTTCGGCGGGGGTCTCTCCTACGAGCAGTACTTC	CASSFGGGLSYEQYF
.	TRBJ2-7	.	TRBV4-3	TGCGCCAGCAGCCAAGGGTTGGGCGTTTCCTACGAGCAGTACTTC	CASSQGLGVSYEQYF
.	TRBJ2-7	TRBD2	TRBV7-2	TGTGCCAGCAGTGCGCAAGCGGGAGGGTCGAACGAGCAGTACTTC	CASSAQAGGSNEQYF
.	TRBJ2-1	.	TRBV9	TGTGCCAGCAGCGCAGCATTGTCCAATGAGCAGTTCTTC	CASSAALSNEQFF
few	TRBJ2-7	.	TRBV12-3/TRBV12-4	TGTGCCAGCAGTTTTAACGTGCAGGCTCACGAGCAGTACTTC	CASSFNVQAHEQYF
.	TRBJ1-1	.	TRBV6-5	TGTGCCAGCAGTTACCCGGGAAGCACTGAAGCTTTCTTT	CASSYPGSTEAFF
.	TRBJ1-2	.	TRBV29-1	TGCAGCGTTGAATACGGGCAGGGCTACACCTTC	CSVEYGQGYTF
.	TRBJ2-5	.	TRBV4-3	TGCGCCAGCAGCCAATCCTCGGGGGTTCAAGAGACCCAGTACTTC	CASSQSSGVQETQYF
.	TRBJ1-2	TRBD1	TRBV20-1	TGCAGTGCCTCCCTGGGAGCAGGGGGCTTTGGGTATGGCTACACCTTC	CSASLGAGGFGYGYTF
.	TRBJ1-1	.	TRBV7-9	TGTGCCAGCAGCTTAGCCGCAGGTGAAGCTTTCTTT	CASSLAAGEAFF
.	TRBJ1-3	.	TRBV29-1	TGCAGCGCCCTGAAGGACCGCTCTGGAAACACCATATATTTT	CSALKDRSGNTIYF
.	TRBJ2-3	.	TRBV6-5	TGTGCCAGCAGGCCCCGAGGTGGCCGCACAGATACGCAGTATTTT	CASRPRGGRTDTQYF
few	TRBJ2-1	.	TRBV14	TGTGCCAGCAGCCAAGGGGGGCCGCAGTTCTTC	CASSQGGPQFF
.	TRBJ2-6	.	TRBV14	TGTGCCAGCAGCCAGGGGAAAAAACCTGGGGCCAACGTCCTGACTTTC	CASSQGKKPGANVLTF
.	TRBJ2-7	TRBD2	TRBV4-2	TGTGCCAGCAGCCAAGGAGCGGGACTAGCCCTCGAGCAGTACTTC	CASSQGAGLALEQYF
many	TRBJ2-5	.	TRBV2	TGTGCCAGCAGACTTCAAGAGACCCAGTACTTC	CASRLQETQYF
.	TRBJ2-2	TRBD2	TRBV28	TGTGCCAGCCGAACGCCACAGGGACTAGTGATGGCCGGGGAGCTGTTTTTT	CASRTPQGLVMAGELFF
.	TRBJ1-2	.	TRBV12-3/TRBV12-4	TGTGCCAGCAGTTTAGCGTCGACCGCGTCGGACGGCTACACCTTC	CASSLASTASDGYTF
few	TRBJ2-3	.	TRBV6-4	TGTGCCAGCAGTGACTCCGTGGGCACAGATACGCAGTATTTT	CASSDSVGTDTQYF
.	TRBJ1-2	TRBD1	TRBV7-9	TGTGCCAGCAGCGTCAACCGGGACAGCAATAACTATGGCTACACCTTC	CASSVNRDSNNYGYTF
few	TRBJ2-1	.	TRBV7-3	TGTGCCAGCACCCCCAGTGGCGGGTTGGCCTACAATGAGCAGTTCTTC	CASTPSGGLAYNEQFF
.	TRBJ1-2	.	TRBV28	TGTGCCAGCAGACCGGGGGCTGTGCCTGGCTACACCTTC	CASRPGAVPGYTF
few	TRBJ2-1	.	TRBV24-1	TGTGCCACCAGTGATTTGTTTACTACGGGGGCTGAGCAGTTCTTC	CATSDLFTTGAEQFF
few	TRBJ1-3	.	TRBV20-1	TGCAGTGCTAGTGAGTCGTCAGGCTCTGGAAACACCATATATTTT	CSASESSGSGNTIYF
.	TRBJ1-2	TRBD1	TRBV4-3	TGCGCCAGCAGCACGGACAGGGCTAACTATGGCTACACCTTC	CASSTDRANYGYTF
few	TRBJ1-2	TRBD1	TRBV4-3	TGCGCCAGCAGCCACCGAATGGACAGGGGGTCCTTTCACACCTTC	CASSHRMDRGSFHTF
.	TRBJ1-5	TRBD1	TRBV20-1	TGCAGTGCCAAAGACAGGGTTGGCAATCAGCCCCAGCATTTT	CSAKDRVGNQPQHF
.	TRBJ2-2	TRBD2	TRBV4-3	TGCGCCAGCAGCCAGGCTACTCACTCTAGCGGGGGGGGCGGGGAGCTGTTTTTT	CASSQATHSSGGGGELFF
.	TRBJ2-5	.	TRBV7-9	TGTGCCAGCAGCTTAGTCACTCTGCAGGATATTCCCTACCAAGAGACCCAGTACTTC	CASSLVTLQDIPYQETQYF
.	TRBJ1-6	TRBD1	TRBV2	TGTGCCAGCAGGGCCGACAGGGCGAATTCACCCCTCCACTTT	CASRADRANSPLHF
once	TRBJ2-7	TRBD2	TRBV30	TGTGCCTGGACTATAGGCGGGGGAGCCTACGAGCAGTACTTC	CAWTIGGGAYEQYF
few	TRBJ2-5	TRBD1	TRBV28	TGTGCCAGCAGTTCCAAACAGGGGGCAGAGGGAGAGACCCAGTACTTC	CASSSKQGAEGETQYF
few	TRBJ2-7	TRBD2	TRBV18	TGTGCCAGCTCACTAACACTAGCGGGAGGTCGTCACGAGCAGTACTTC	CASSLTLAGGRHEQYF
.	TRBJ1-5	TRBD1	TRBV4-1	TGCGCCAGCAGCCAGCCCAAGGACAGGGCTCAGCCCCAGCATTTT	CASSQPKDRAQPQHF
.	TRBJ2-2	TRBD2	TRBV7-3	TGTGCCAGCAGCCACCTCCCCGGGACTAGCGAGGGGGAGCTGTTTTTT	CASSHLPGTSEGELFF
.	TRBJ2-3	.	TRBV5-1	TGCGCCAGCAGCTTGGACTCCAGGGTAATTACAGATACGCAGTATTTT	CASSLDSRVITDTQYF
many	TRBJ2-5	.	TRBV7-3	TGTGCCAGCAGCTTCGGCTTTCAAGAGACCCAGTACTTC	CASSFGFQETQYF
.	TRBJ2-1	.	TRBV20-1	TGCAGTGCTAGACCAGATGGGCGGGTCGAGGGGAATGAGCAGTTCTTC	CSARPDGRVEGNEQFF
.	TRBJ2-7	TRBD2	TRBV11-2	TGTGCCAGCAGCTCCGTCCTAGCGGAAGGACAAAACCACGAGCAGTACTTC	CASSSVLAEGQNHEQYF
.	TRBJ1-1	.	TRBV28	TGTGCCAGCACCAAGGCGGGGAGATGGAACACTGAAGCTTTCTTT	CASTKAGRWNTEAFF
.	TRBJ2-1	TRBD2	TRBV6-2/TRBV6-3	TGTGCCAGCAACCACAGGTTAGCGGGCGGTGAGCAGTTCTTC	CASNHRLAGGEQFF
.	TRBJ2-7	TRBD2	TRBV6-5	TGTGCCAGCAGTTACTCTAGCGGGGCCGAGGAGTACTTC	CASSYSSGAEEYF
few	TRBJ2-7	.	TRBV28	TGTGCCAGCAGCCTCTTTGTGGGGGCCTACGAGCAGTACTTC	CASSLFVGAYEQYF
few	TRBJ2-7	TRBD1	TRBV20-1	TGCAGTGCTCCGCCCGATTTGACAGGGGTCAACGAGCAGTACTTC	CSAPPDLTGVNEQYF